The 2 T cell receptor beta chains given below trace back to one sample, sequenced in a study of shared T cell receptors in the human thymus. Measured with immunoSEQ multiplex PCR; TCRdb has only the in-frame clones, and not every one. The table records about 380,000 clones, about 95% of them present only once. Sequencing used thymocytes. The receptors shown here come from a human donor.

J is TRBJ2-1 and V is TRBV19, with D unresolved. V lost 7 bases and J lost 4, with 8 bases in between. Germline V lookup: CDR1 LNHDA, CDR2 SQIVND (reference sequence). The CDR3 covers 12 residues. The CDR3 spells CASKTSYNEQFF. CDR3 sequence (DNA): TGTGCCAGTAAGACGTCGTACAATGAGCAGTTCTTC.

This clone appeared once. The chain carries TRBV20-1 and TRBJ1-2; D not resolved. V was trimmed by 4 bases and J by 8 bases, leaving 5 bases between them. CDR3 length: 9 amino acids. Germline V CDR1 and CDR2: DFQATT, SNEGSKA (reference sequence). Here the CDR3 DNA reads TGCAGTGCTACCCGGGGCTACACCTTC. It yields the protein CSATRGYTF.